This T cell receptor (beta chain) was obtained from a study of T cell clonality in common variable immunodeficiency. The germline CDR1 and CDR2 sequences are MRHNA and SNTAGT. The CDR3 spans 18 residues. Losses at the gene ends were 6 bases for V and 7 bases for J; bases not matched to a gene: 17. This clone has a count of ten or more. Its antigen is not identified. The read falls 3 residues short of the CDR3 end, and the missing part is taken from the germline J gene. CVID subjects were around 16 female and some 28 male, aged roughly 8 to 64. CVID subjects were neither ill nor on immunomodulatory or immunosuppressive medication at sampling. Findings of the study overall: Common variable immunodeficiency TCR beta sequences reportedly had fewer deletions and N-nucleotide insertions.

Sequencing used immunoSEQ multiplex PCR; TCRdb keeps in-frame clones, though not all of them. Reported are under 20,000 clones, none seen only once; the ten largest carry under 25%. Sequenced: peripheral blood mononuclear cells. The receptor was derived from a human donor with common variable immunodeficiency. The V and J genes are TRBV6-4 and TRBJ2-1, with 11 bases aligning to TRBD2. CDR3 bases read: TGTGCCAGCAGGGACCTTGGTAGCGGGAGGGCCATAGGAAATGAG. This gives the protein CASRDLGSGRAIGNE. The CDR3 in its entirety is CASRDLGSGRAIGNEQFF.